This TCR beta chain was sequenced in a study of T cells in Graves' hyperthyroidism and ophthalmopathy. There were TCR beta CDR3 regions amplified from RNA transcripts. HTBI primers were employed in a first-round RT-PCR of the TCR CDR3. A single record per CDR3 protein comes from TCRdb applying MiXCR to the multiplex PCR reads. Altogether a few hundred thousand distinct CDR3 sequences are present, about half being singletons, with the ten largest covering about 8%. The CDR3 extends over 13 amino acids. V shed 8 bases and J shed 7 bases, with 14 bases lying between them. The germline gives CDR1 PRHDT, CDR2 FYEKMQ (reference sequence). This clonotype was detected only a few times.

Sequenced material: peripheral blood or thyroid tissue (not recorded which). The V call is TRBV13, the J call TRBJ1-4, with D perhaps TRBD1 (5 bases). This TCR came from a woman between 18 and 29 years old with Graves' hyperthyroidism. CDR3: CASRVGGLEKLFF. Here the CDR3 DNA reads TGTGCCAGCCGAGTGGGGGGTCTTGAAAAACTGTTTTTT.